Here is one TCR beta chain with its context. This CDR3 contains 11 residues. Germline values: CDR1 DFQATT, CDR2 SNEGSKA (reference sequence). The ends were cut back, 3 bases at V and 7 bases at J, with 9 bases in the middle. The authors' processing: Estimates of nucleated cell counts were drawn from the amplification of reference gene primers. TCRdb keeps only in-frame clones here, not all; method: immunoSEQ multiplex PCR. V, J and clone size reflect that table, while D and trimming were determined from the DNA. The sample lists some 20,000 clones, about 89% occurring once. The entry originates in a study of blood T cell repertoires in COVID-19. For the study at large: The origin of the acute and convalescent COVID-19 samples was the United States, Italy and Spain. Sources were T cells, B-cell-depleted T cells, or PBMCs; the material itself was cDNA or gDNA.

Material: peripheral blood. The V call is TRBV20-1, the J call TRBJ1-2, with TRBD1 as a possible D gene (6 bases). This TCR was sampled from an older woman with active COVID-19. CDR3 amino acids: CSASPGVGYTF. The CDR3 DNA is TGCAGTGCTAGCCCAGGGGTTGGCTACACCTTC.